Here is one T cell receptor beta chain with its context. Trimming removed 4 bases from V and 0 bases from J, with 9 bases in between. Germline-derived CDR1 and CDR2 are MDHEN and SYDVKM. There are 14 residues in the CDR3. The source of the sample is a study of shared clonotypes between healthy human individuals. TCRdb's table, derived via immunoSEQ multiplex PCR, lists solely in-frame clones and lacks some. The table shows about 2.4 million clones, with 80% to 95% occurring only once. The sequence derives from a young man in good health. Some clones in this sample may be carry-over from other donors' samples. Source material: naive CD4+ T cells from PBMCs. Subset noted: CD45RA+ positively selected. This chain uses TRBV28 with TRBJ1-2, with unresolved D. CDR3 protein: CASSSRESNYGYTF. The CDR3 bases are TGTGCCAGCAGTTCTCGAGAGTCTAACTATGGCTACACCTTC.